The 13 T cell receptor beta chains in this list originate from one sample, sequenced in a study of human T cells and chemical hapten exposure. TCRdb re-analysed the 5' RACE reads in MiXCR, keeping a single row per CDR3 protein. The data hold under 85,000 distinct CDR3 sequences, with roughly 7.7% observed a single time. Someone pulled total RNA out of unfractionated whole blood. The receptors come from a male donor in good health.

The table lists this clonotype with many counts. The chain joins TRBV7-9 to TRBJ2-1; possibly TRBD2 for D (6 bases). CDR3 size: 16 residues. From germline, CDR1 is SEHNR and CDR2 FQNEAQ (reference sequence). V was cut by 5 bases and J by 6 bases, with 20 bases left in between. In nucleotides, the CDR3 is TGTGCCAGCAGCACTCCTGGGGGGAGAACTTCCAATGAGCAGTTCTTC. Translating it yields CASSTPGGRTSNEQFF.

This clonotype was recorded at least ten times. The gene calls are TRBV3-1 and TRBJ1-3; D not certain. Trimming shortened V by 0 bases and J by 2 bases, and 11 bases separated the two germline ends. Germline V gene sequence: CDR1 LGHDT, CDR2 YNNKEL (reference sequence). The CDR3 runs 16 residues. CDR3 nucleotide sequence: TGTGCCAGCAGCCAAGAGATCGAAGTTACTGGAAACACCATATATTTT. Protein product: CASSQEIEVTGNTIYF.

This clonotype was detected ten times or more. The chain links TRBV4-2 to TRBJ1-6; D ambiguous. CDR1 and CDR2 (germline): LGHNA, YNFKEQ. The CDR3 has 13 amino acids. Trimming left V 2 bases short and J 8 bases short, with 7 bases between. The CDR3 spells CASSQSRDSPLHF. The CDR3 bases are TGTGCCAGCAGCCAAAGCCGGGATTCACCCCTCCACTTT.

This clonotype was picked up many times. V and J are TRBV20-1 and TRBJ2-1; no clear D gene. Trimming removed 1 base from V and 0 bases from J, with 10 bases in between. The CDR3 runs 15 residues. Germline values: CDR1 DFQATT, CDR2 SNEGSKA (reference sequence). The CDR3 bases are TGCAGTGCTAGAGTTGGGCCGAGCTCCTACAATGAGCAGTTCTTC. Encoded protein: CSARVGPSSYNEQFF.

The sample holds many counts of this clonotype. The chain employs TRBV12-3 or TRBV12-4 and TRBJ2-7, with 15 nucleotides matching TRBD2. V lost 5 bases and J lost 7; bases outside the gene matches: 6. The CDR3 loop spans 15 amino acids. CDR3 amino acids: CASSTGLAGGREQYF. The CDR3 DNA reads TGTGCCAGCAGTACCGGACTAGCGGGAGGGAGGGAGCAGTACTTC.

This clonotype was counted only a few times. This rearrangement joins TRBV3-1 to TRBJ1-5, with D possibly being TRBD1 (5 bases). Trimming took 5 bases from V and 3 from J, leaving 17 bases between them. Germline-derived CDR1 and CDR2 are LGHDT and YNNKEL (reference sequence). The CDR3 is 16 amino acids. The DNA of the CDR3 is TGTGCCAGCAGCGAAGGAACTTCGGGACTCAATCAGCCCCAGCATTTT. Translation gives CASSEGTSGLNQPQHF.

The chain carries TRBV6-5 and TRBJ2-1; the D call may be TRBD1 or TRBD2 (5 bases each). The CDR3 has 13 residues. CDR1 is MNHEY, CDR2 SVGAGI, per germline. The ends were cut back, 6 bases at V and 8 bases at J, with 14 bases in the middle. CDR3 bases: TGTGCCAGCAGCCGGGACGGTATGGATGAGCAGTTCTTC. This gives the protein CASSRDGMDEQFF.

This clonotype has just a few counts. This chain connects TRBV19 to TRBJ2-7, with a weak D call TRBD1 (5 bases). The CDR3 is 13 residues long. The V end lost 5 bases, the J end lost 3 bases, and 11 bases lay between the germline ends. Germline lookup yields CDR1 LNHDA and CDR2 SQIVND (reference sequence). The DNA for the CDR3 is TGTGCCAGTAGTCCCACAGGAAACTACGAGCAGTACTTC. Protein product: CASSPTGNYEQYF.

This clonotype was recorded many times. The rearrangement links TRBV29-1 to TRBJ1-1; 7 positions match TRBD1. The length of the CDR3 is 11 residues. With V trimmed by 4 bases and J by 4 bases, 0 bases remained unmatched. Germline V CDR1 and CDR2: SQVTM, ANQGSEA. CDR3 amino acids: CSVGQGTEAFF. The CDR3 DNA sequence: TGCAGCGTTGGACAGGGCACTGAAGCTTTCTTT. The variable domain in full, completed from reference TRBV29-1 and TRBJ1-1, reads SAVISQKPSRDICQRGTSLTIQCQVDSQVTMMFWYRQQPGQSLTLIATANQGSEATYESGFVIDKFPISRPNLTFSTLTVSNMSPEDSSIYLCSVGQGTEAFFGQGTRLTVV.

The V gene is TRBV7-2, the J gene TRBJ2-7; D is unclear. This CDR3 is built from 15 residues. Trimming cost V 6 bases and J 0 bases, with 15 bases left between them. From germline, CDR1 is SGHTA and CDR2 FQGNSA. The CDR3 DNA reads as TGTGCCAGCAGTCCCACCTCCTCGAGCTCCTACGAGCAGTACTTC. Its translation: CASSPTSSSSYEQYF.

The sample holds a few counts of this clonotype. This chain joins TRBV14 and TRBJ1-6; possibly TRBD1 for D (6 bases). V was clipped by 0 bases and J by 9 bases, with 12 bases between them. Germline V gene lookup returns CDR1 SGHDN and CDR2 FVKESK. The CDR3 runs 15 residues. CDR3 loop: CASSQDRGGASPLHF. CDR3 bases: TGTGCCAGCAGCCAAGACAGGGGAGGTGCTTCACCCCTCCACTTT.

Ten or more counts support this clonotype. The chain employs TRBV11-2 and TRBJ1-1; 7 bases match TRBD1. V shed 0 bases and J 3 bases; nucleotides not matched to a gene: 1. CDR3 size: 14 residues. The germline V gene has CDR1 SGHAT and CDR2 FQNNGV. The CDR3 DNA reads TGTGCCAGCAGCTTAGAAAGGGGGCACACTGAAGCTTTCTTT. It translates to CASSLERGHTEAFF.

This clonotype was detected a few times. The chain joins TRBV3-1 to TRBJ2-7; D gene unclear. CDR1 is LGHDT, CDR2 YNNKEL, per germline (reference sequence). The CDR3 length is 13 residues. V was trimmed by 1 base and J by 9 bases, leaving 13 bases between them. CDR3 residues: CASSQGHGDGQYF. CDR3 bases: TGTGCCAGCAGCCAAGGCCACGGAGACGGGCAGTACTTC.